Listed below are T cell receptor beta chains from one sample, sequenced in a study of blood T cell repertoires in COVID-19. The repertoire was sequenced with immunoSEQ multiplex PCR; TCRdb's copy has only in-frame clones and lacks some. Among over 150,000 clones listed, more than 60% were seen once. Source material: peripheral blood. The receptors were sampled from a man aged 55 to 70 with acute or convalescent COVID-19. The CDR3 runs from the conserved cysteine through the conserved F or W. A D gene is named only where the DNA matches it firmly. Expanded clones are given a class, and other clones once, few, many or no size at all.

clone_size: -
v_call: TRBV2
d_call: -
j_call: TRBJ1-4
cdr3_nt: TGTGCCAGCAGTGAGGGGGCGGGTGAAAAACTGTTTTTT
cdr3_aa: CASSEGAGEKLFF

clone_size: -
v_call: TRBV10-3
d_call: -
j_call: TRBJ2-7
cdr3_nt: TGTGCCATCAGTGAGGTGGGCCCTACCTACGAGCAGTACTTC
cdr3_aa: CAISEVGPTYEQYF

clone_size: -
v_call: TRBV4-1
d_call: -
j_call: TRBJ1-2
cdr3_nt: TGCGCCAGCAGCCAAGATCCGCAGGGTAGGGGCTACACCTTC
cdr3_aa: CASSQDPQGRGYTF

clone_size: -
v_call: TRBV28
d_call: TRBD1
j_call: TRBJ1-1
cdr3_nt: TGTGCCAGCAGTTTCCGATCCGGGCGGGGGACAGGGGGCGCTACTGAAGCTTTCTTT
cdr3_aa: CASSFRSGRGTGGATEAFF

clone_size: -
v_call: TRBV10-3
d_call: TRBD1
j_call: TRBJ1-4
cdr3_nt: TGTGCCATCAGTGAGGACAGGGGTAATGAAAAACTGTTTTTT
cdr3_aa: CAISEDRGNEKLFF

clone_size: once
v_call: TRBV12-3/TRBV12-4
d_call: -
j_call: TRBJ1-1
cdr3_nt: TGTGCCAGCAGTTTCCTCAGAACTGAAGCTTTCTTT
cdr3_aa: CASSFLRTEAFF

clone_size: -
v_call: TRBV29-1
d_call: TRBD1
j_call: TRBJ2-5
cdr3_nt: TGCAGCGTTGACGGTACCGGGACAGGGGGCCAAGAGACCCAGTACTTC
cdr3_aa: CSVDGTGTGGQETQYF

clone_size: -
v_call: TRBV30
d_call: TRBD1
j_call: TRBJ2-6
cdr3_nt: TGTGCCTGGAGGGGACAGGGGGCGGGGGCCAACGTCCTGACTTTC
cdr3_aa: CAWRGQGAGANVLTF

clone_size: -
v_call: TRBV6-6
d_call: TRBD2
j_call: TRBJ2-3
cdr3_nt: TGTGCCAGCAGTCCGTTCCTAGCGGGGGGGCCGACAGATACGCAGTATTTT
cdr3_aa: CASSPFLAGGPTDTQYF

clone_size: -
v_call: TRBV11-3
d_call: TRBD1
j_call: TRBJ2-2
cdr3_nt: TGTGCCAGCAGCCTCCGGACAGGGGGGTCCGGGGAGCTGTTTTTT
cdr3_aa: CASSLRTGGSGELFF

clone_size: few
v_call: TRBV6-2/TRBV6-3
d_call: TRBD1
j_call: TRBJ1-1
cdr3_nt: TGTGCCAGCAGTGTCACAGGGGATGGAGACACTGAAGCTTTCTTT
cdr3_aa: CASSVTGDGDTEAFF

clone_size: -
v_call: TRBV4-2
d_call: -
j_call: TRBJ1-2
cdr3_nt: TGTGCCAGCAGCCAAGAGGACAGTAACTATGGCTACACCTTC
cdr3_aa: CASSQEDSNYGYTF

clone_size: -
v_call: TRBV9
d_call: -
j_call: TRBJ1-6
cdr3_nt: TGTGCCAGCAGCGCCGATCCGAGCTCCTATAATTCACCCCTCCACTTT
cdr3_aa: CASSADPSSYNSPLHF

clone_size: -
v_call: TRBV5-8
d_call: -
j_call: TRBJ1-2
cdr3_nt: TGTGCCAGCACCTCGGACAGTTACTATGGCTACACCTTC
cdr3_aa: CASTSDSYYGYTF

clone_size: -
v_call: TRBV18
d_call: TRBD2
j_call: TRBJ2-1
cdr3_nt: TGTGCCAGCTCACCAGGGGGCGGGAGGTCCTACAATGAGCAGTTCTTC
cdr3_aa: CASSPGGGRSYNEQFF

clone_size: -
v_call: TRBV29-1
d_call: -
j_call: TRBJ1-4
cdr3_nt: TGCAGCGTTGTGGGGGGGCTTAATGAAAAACTGTTTTTT
cdr3_aa: CSVVGGLNEKLFF

clone_size: -
v_call: TRBV29-1
d_call: TRBD1
j_call: TRBJ1-1
cdr3_nt: TGCAGCGTGGGAAAAACAGGGGCCGTCGGCACTGAAGCTTTCTTT
cdr3_aa: CSVGKTGAVGTEAFF

clone_size: once
v_call: TRBV11-2
d_call: -
j_call: TRBJ2-1
cdr3_nt: TGTGCCAGCAGCTTAGATCTCACAGTCTACAATGAGCAGTTCTTC
cdr3_aa: CASSLDLTVYNEQFF

clone_size: few
v_call: TRBV10-3
d_call: TRBD1
j_call: TRBJ1-5
cdr3_nt: TGTGCCATCAGTGACAGGACAGGGTATCAGCCCCAGCATTTT
cdr3_aa: CAISDRTGYQPQHF

clone_size: -
v_call: TRBV27
d_call: -
j_call: TRBJ1-1
cdr3_nt: TGTGCCACCAGGGAGGGAGGGACTGAAGCTTTCTTT
cdr3_aa: CATREGGTEAFF

clone_size: -
v_call: TRBV4-3
d_call: TRBD1
j_call: TRBJ1-2
cdr3_nt: TGCGCCAGCAGCCAAGATATAACCGACAGGGGGCCCTACACCTTC
cdr3_aa: CASSQDITDRGPYTF

clone_size: -
v_call: TRBV9
d_call: TRBD2
j_call: TRBJ2-2
cdr3_nt: TGTGCCAGCAGCGATCCCCGGGGGGGGGACGGGGAGCTGTTTTTT
cdr3_aa: CASSDPRGGDGELFF